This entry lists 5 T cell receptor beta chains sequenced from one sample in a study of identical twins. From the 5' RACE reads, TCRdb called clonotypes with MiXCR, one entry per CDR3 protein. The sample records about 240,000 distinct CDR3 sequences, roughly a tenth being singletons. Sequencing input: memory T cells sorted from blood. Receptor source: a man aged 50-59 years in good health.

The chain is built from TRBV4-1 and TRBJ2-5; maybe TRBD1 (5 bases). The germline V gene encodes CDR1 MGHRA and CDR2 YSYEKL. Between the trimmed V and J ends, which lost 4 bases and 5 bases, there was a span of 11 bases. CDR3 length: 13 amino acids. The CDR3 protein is CASSPPAGETQYF. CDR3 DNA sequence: TGCGCCAGCAGCCCCCCAGCAGGGGAGACCCAGTACTTC.

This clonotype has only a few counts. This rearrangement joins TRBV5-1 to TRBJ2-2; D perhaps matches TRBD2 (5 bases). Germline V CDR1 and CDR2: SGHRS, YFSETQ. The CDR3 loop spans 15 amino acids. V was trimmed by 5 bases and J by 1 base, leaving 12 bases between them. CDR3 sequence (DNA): TGCGCCAGCAGGGAGGTTGGGATGAACACCGGGGAGCTGTTTTTT. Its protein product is CASREVGMNTGELFF.

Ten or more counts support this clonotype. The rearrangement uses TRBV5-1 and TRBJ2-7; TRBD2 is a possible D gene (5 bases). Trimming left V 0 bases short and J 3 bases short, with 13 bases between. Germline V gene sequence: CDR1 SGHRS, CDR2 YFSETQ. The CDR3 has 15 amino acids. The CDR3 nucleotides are TGCGCCAGCAGCTTGGCCATAGGGAGAAGCTACGAGCAGTACTTC. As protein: CASSLAIGRSYEQYF.

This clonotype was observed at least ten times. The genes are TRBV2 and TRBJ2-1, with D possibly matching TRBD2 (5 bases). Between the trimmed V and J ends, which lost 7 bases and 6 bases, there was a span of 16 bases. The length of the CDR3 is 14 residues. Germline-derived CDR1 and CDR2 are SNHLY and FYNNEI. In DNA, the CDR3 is TGTGCCAGCATGAGGGAGACCCTAAGCAATGAGCAGTTCTTC. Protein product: CASMRETLSNEQFF.

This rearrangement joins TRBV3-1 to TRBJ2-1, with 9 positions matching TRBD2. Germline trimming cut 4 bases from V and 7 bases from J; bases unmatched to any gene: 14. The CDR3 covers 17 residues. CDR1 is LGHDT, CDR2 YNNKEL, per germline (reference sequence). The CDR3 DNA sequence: TGTGCCAGCAGCCGGGGTAATCTAGCGGGGACGTATAATGAGCAGTTCTTC. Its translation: CASSRGNLAGTYNEQFF.